This T cell receptor beta chain was obtained from a study of blood T cell repertoires in COVID-19. Background on the study: T cells, B-cell-depleted T cells, or PBMCs provided the cDNA or gDNA that served as material.

The authors' processing: By means of reference gene primer amplification, nucleated cell counts were estimated. Clones were read by immunoSEQ multiplex PCR, and TCRdb kept only the in-frame ones, dropping some. V and J calls plus clone size are reproduced from that table; the DNA served to infer D and trimming. The data hold under 100,000 clones, with 80% to 90% observed a single time. Germline V gene sequence: CDR1 SGHNT, CDR2 YENEEA. V was pared by 6 bases and J by 2 bases, with 26 bases between. The length of the CDR3 is 19 residues. Sequenced input: peripheral blood. The receptor comes from a man aged 45 to 65 with acute or convalescent COVID-19. The gene calls are TRBV11-3 and TRBJ1-5, with D possibly being TRBD1 (5 bases). The chain's CDR3 is CASSPLGQGGTRGNQPQHF. In DNA, the CDR3 is TGTGCCAGCAGTCCTTTGGGGCAGGGAGGAACCAGAGGCAATCAGCCCCAGCATTTT.